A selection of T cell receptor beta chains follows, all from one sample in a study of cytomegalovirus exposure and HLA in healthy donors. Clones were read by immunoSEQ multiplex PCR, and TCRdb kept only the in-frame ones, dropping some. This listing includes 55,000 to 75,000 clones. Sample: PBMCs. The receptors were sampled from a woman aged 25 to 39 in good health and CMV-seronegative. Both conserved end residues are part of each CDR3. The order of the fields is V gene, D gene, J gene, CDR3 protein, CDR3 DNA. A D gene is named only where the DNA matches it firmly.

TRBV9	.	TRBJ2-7	CASSPPTDSYEQYF	TGTGCCAGCAGCCCCCCGACAGACTCCTACGAGCAGTACTTC
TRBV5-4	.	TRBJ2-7	CASSITGYEQYF	TGTGCCAGCAGCATAACAGGTTACGAGCAGTACTTC
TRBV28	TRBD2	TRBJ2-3	CASSSLAGRNGRTDTQYF	TGTGCCAGCAGTTCACTAGCGGGTAGGAATGGGCGCACAGATACGCAGTATTTT
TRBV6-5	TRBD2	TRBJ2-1	CASSSGTSGNNEQFF	TGTGCCAGCAGTTCCGGGACTAGCGGGAACAATGAGCAGTTCTTC
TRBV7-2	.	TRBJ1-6	CASSSPSSRVSPLHF	TGTGCCAGCAGCTCACCTTCCAGCAGGGTGTCACCCCTCCACTTT
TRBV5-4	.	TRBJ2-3	CASSDGHFSSTDTQYF	TGTGCCAGCAGCGATGGACATTTCTCTAGCACAGATACGCAGTATTTT
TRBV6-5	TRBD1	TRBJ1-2	CASRTTGGNYGYTF	TGTGCCAGCAGGACGACAGGGGGCAACTATGGCTACACCTTC
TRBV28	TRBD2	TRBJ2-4	CASSFLGGITGTRGGAKNIQYF	TGTGCCAGCAGTTTTCTTGGCGGGATAACCGGGACTAGAGGAGGGGCCAAAAACATTCAGTACTTC
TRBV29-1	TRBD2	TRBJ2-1	CSVGGAGVGLGEQFF	TGCAGCGTTGGAGGAGCGGGAGTAGGTCTCGGTGAGCAGTTCTTC
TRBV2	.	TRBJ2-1	CASSEIVRAINNEQFF	TGTGCCAGCAGTGAAATTGTCAGGGCCATAAACAATGAGCAGTTCTTC
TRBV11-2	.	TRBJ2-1	CASSLFAGASYNEQFF	TGTGCCAGCAGCCTTTTCGCAGGGGCCTCCTACAATGAGCAGTTCTTC
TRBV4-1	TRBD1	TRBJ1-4	CASSPRQGSNEKLFF	TGCGCCAGCAGCCCCAGACAGGGGAGTAATGAAAAACTGTTTTTT
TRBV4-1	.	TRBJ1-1	CASSPGGKGNTEAFF	TGCGCCAGCAGCCCGGGAGGGAAGGGGAACACTGAAGCTTTCTTT
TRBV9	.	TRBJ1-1	CASSVEPSRGEAFF	TGTGCCAGCAGCGTAGAGCCCAGCCGGGGTGAAGCTTTCTTT
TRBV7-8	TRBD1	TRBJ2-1	CASSIGQGTYNEQFF	TGTGCCAGCAGCATAGGACAGGGGACCTACAATGAGCAGTTCTTC
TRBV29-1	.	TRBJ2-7	CSVVPSGFPYEQYF	TGCAGCGTTGTGCCCAGCGGATTCCCCTACGAGCAGTACTTC
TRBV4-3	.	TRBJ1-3	CASSQDATGSGNTIYF	TGCGCCAGCAGCCAAGATGCTACAGGCTCTGGAAACACCATATATTTT
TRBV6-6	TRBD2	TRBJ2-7	CASSYSSPAGGGEQYF	TGTGCCAGCAGTTACTCGAGTCCGGCGGGAGGAGGGGAGCAGTACTTC
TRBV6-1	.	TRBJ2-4	CASRDSLAKNIQYF	TGTGCCAGCAGGGACAGCTTAGCCAAAAACATTCAGTACTTC
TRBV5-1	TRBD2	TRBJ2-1	CASSRTSAGDVNSYNEQFF	TGCGCCAGCAGCAGGACTAGCGCGGGTGATGTTAACTCCTACAATGAGCAGTTCTTC
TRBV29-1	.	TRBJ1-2	CSVILLNYGYTF	TGCAGCGTTATCCTACTTAACTATGGCTACACCTTC
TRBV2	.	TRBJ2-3	CASRGPHTQYF	TGTGCCAGCAGGGGGCCCCATACGCAGTATTTT
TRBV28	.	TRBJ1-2	CASLGAQNYGYTF	TGTGCCAGCTTGGGGGCGCAGAACTATGGCTACACCTTC
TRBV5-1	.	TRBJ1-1	CASSFRALDTEAFF	TGCGCCAGCAGCTTCAGGGCGTTGGATACTGAAGCTTTCTTT
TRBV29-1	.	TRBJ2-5	CSVDRGGENQYF	TGCAGCGTTGATAGGGGGGGGGAGAACCAGTACTTC
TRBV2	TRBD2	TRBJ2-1	CASSPSGRAMAEQFF	TGTGCCAGCAGTCCTAGCGGCAGGGCCATGGCTGAGCAGTTCTTC
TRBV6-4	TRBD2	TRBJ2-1	CASSVGLAEYNEQFF	TGTGCCAGCAGCGTGGGACTAGCGGAGTACAATGAGCAGTTCTTC